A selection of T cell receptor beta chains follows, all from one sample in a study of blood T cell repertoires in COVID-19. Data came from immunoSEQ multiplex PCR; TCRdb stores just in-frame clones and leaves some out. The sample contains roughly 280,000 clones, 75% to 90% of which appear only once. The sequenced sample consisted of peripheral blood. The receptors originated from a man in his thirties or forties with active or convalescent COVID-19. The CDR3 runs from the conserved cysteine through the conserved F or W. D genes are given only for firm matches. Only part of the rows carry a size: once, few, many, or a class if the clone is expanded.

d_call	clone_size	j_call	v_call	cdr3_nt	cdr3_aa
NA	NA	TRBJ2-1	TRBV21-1	TGTGCCACCGTATTTGCGGGGGGGCCACATGAGCAGTTCTTC	CATVFAGGPHEQFF
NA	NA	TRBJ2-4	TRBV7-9	TGTGCCAGCAGCTTAGCGGGAGCAGCCAAAAACATTCAGTACTTC	CASSLAGAAKNIQYF
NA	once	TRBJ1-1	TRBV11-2	TGTGCCAGCAGCTTAGGGCGGGGCCCCGGCGCTGAAGCTTTCTTT	CASSLGRGPGAEAFF
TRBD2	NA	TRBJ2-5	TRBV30	TGTGCCTGGAGTAGGGCCCTAGCGGGGGCTCAAGAGACCCAGTACTTC	CAWSRALAGAQETQYF
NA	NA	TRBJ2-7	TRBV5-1	TGCGCCAGCAGCTTGGCCGGCAGGGGGGTAACCGAGCAGTACTTC	CASSLAGRGVTEQYF
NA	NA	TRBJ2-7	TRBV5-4	TGTGCCAGCAGCTTGGCCGGGACTCGCTACTCCTACGAGCAGTACTTC	CASSLAGTRYSYEQYF
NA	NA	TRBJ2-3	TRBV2	TGTGCCAGCAGTGGCGGGTTCAGCGCGACAGATACGCAGTATTTT	CASSGGFSATDTQYF
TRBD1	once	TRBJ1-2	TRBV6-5	TGTGCCAGCAGTTTGCGACAGGGGACCTATGGCTACACCTTC	CASSLRQGTYGYTF
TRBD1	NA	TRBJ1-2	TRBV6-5	TGTGCCAGCAGAGACAGGGAGTATGGCTACACCTTC	CASRDREYGYTF
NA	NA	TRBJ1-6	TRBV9	TGTGCCAGCAGCGTAGCCGAGGGCTTTCCGGCACCCCTCCACTTT	CASSVAEGFPAPLHF
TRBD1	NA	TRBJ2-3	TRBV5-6	TGTGCCAGCCGGACAGGGAGCACAGATACGCAGTATTTT	CASRTGSTDTQYF
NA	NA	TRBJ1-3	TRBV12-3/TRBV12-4	TGTGCCAGCAGGACATCTGGAAACACCATATATTTT	CASRTSGNTIYF
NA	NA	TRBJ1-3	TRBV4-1	TGCGCCAGCAGCCAAGTTGGCTGGGGACACCGGACAGGAAACACCATATATTTT	CASSQVGWGHRTGNTIYF
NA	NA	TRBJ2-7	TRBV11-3	TGTGCCAGCAGCGGAACCACAGGGAAGCAGTACTTC	CASSGTTGKQYF
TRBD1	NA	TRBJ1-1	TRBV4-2	TGTGCCAGCAGTAAACGCATTCTCGGGACAGGGGCTTCGAACACTGAAGCTTTCTTT	CASSKRILGTGASNTEAFF
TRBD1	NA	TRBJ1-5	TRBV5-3	TGTGCCAGAAGCCAGCACACAGGGGGCCTAAGAAATCAGCCCCAGCATTTT	CARSQHTGGLRNQPQHF
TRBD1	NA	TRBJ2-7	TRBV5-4	TGTGCCAGCAGATACCCGGACGGGACAGGCGGCCTCGCTGGGTACTTC	CASRYPDGTGGLAGYF
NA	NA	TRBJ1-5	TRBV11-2	TGTGCCAGCAGCTTAGCCCTGGGAGGTCAGCCCCAGCATTTT	CASSLALGGQPQHF
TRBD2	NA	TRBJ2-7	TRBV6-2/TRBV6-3	TGTGCCAGCAGTAGCGGGGGGTTCCACGAGCAGTACTTC	CASSSGGFHEQYF
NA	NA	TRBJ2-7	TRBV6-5	TGTGCCAGCAGTTACCAAAAACAGGGCTGGGCGTACGAGCAGTACTTC	CASSYQKQGWAYEQYF
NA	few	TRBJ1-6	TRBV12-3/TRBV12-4	TGTGCCAGCAGTTCAAGGACAGACTCACCCCTCCACTTT	CASSSRTDSPLHF
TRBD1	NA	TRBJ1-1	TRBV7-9	TGTGCCAGCAGATCGGGGACAGGGGGCGTATTACCTGAAGCTTTCTTT	CASRSGTGGVLPEAFF
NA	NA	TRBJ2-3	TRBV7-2	TGTGCCAGCAGCGCGATCGTTACCACAGATACGCAGTATTTT	CASSAIVTTDTQYF
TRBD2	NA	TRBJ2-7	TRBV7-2	TGTGCCAGCAGCTTCGCCCTAGCGGGGGGGCCCGAGCAGTACTTC	CASSFALAGGPEQYF
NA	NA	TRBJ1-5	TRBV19	TGTGCCAGTAGCACGGGGGGCAGGGCTGGCAATCAGCCCCAGCATTTT	CASSTGGRAGNQPQHF
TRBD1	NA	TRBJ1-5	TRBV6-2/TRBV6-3	TGTGCCAGCAGTTACGGATTAGGACAGGGCAGCAATCAGCCCCAGCATTTT	CASSYGLGQGSNQPQHF
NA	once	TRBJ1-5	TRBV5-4	TGTGCCAGCAGCTCTGGAGGCAATCAGCCCCAGCATTTT	CASSSGGNQPQHF
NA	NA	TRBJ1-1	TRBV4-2	TGTGCCAGCAGCCGAACACAGGGAAGGAACACTGAAGCTTTCTTT	CASSRTQGRNTEAFF
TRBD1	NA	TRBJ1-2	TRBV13	TGTGCCAGCAGCGCCCCGGACAGGCAGACATATGGCTACACCTTC	CASSAPDRQTYGYTF
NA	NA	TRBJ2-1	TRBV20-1	TGCAGTGCTAGTGTACCCCGGGTTGGGCAGTTCTTC	CSASVPRVGQFF